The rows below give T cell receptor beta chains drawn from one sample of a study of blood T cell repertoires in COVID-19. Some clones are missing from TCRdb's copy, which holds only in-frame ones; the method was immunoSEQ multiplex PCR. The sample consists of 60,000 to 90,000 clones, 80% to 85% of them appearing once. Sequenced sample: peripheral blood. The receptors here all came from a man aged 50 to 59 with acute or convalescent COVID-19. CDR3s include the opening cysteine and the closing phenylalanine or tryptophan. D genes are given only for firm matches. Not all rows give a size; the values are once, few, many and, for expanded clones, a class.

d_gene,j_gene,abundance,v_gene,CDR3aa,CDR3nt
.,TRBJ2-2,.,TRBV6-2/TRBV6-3,CASSYSRSRAKNTGELFF,TGTGCCAGCAGTTACTCGAGATCGCGGGCCAAGAACACCGGGGAGCTGTTTTTT
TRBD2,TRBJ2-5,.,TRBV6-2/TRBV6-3,CASSLAGGGLETQYF,TGTGCCAGCAGTTTGGCGGGGGGGGGTTTAGAGACCCAGTACTTC
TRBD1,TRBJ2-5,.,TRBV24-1,CATSDGTGRETQYF,TGTGCCACCAGTGATGGGACAGGGAGGGAGACCCAGTACTTC
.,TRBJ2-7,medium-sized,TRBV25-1,CASRGTGIYEQYF,TGTGCCAGCAGGGGCACAGGGATCTACGAGCAGTACTTC
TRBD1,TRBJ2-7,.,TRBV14,CASSQNYRGSVPYEQYF,TGTGCCAGCAGCCAAAACTACAGGGGAAGTGTTCCCTACGAGCAGTACTTC
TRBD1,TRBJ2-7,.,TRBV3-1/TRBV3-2,CASSPSGGQGYEQYF,TGTGCCAGCAGTCCCTCCGGGGGACAGGGCTACGAGCAGTACTTC
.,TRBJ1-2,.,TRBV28,CASTGANYGYTF,TGTGCCAGCACAGGGGCCAACTATGGCTACACCTTC
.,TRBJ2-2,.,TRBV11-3,CASSLRAGATGELFF,TGTGCCAGCAGCTTGCGGGCAGGGGCCACCGGGGAGCTGTTTTTT
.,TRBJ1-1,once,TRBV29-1,CSVGHPEAFF,TGCAGCGTTGGGCACCCTGAAGCTTTCTTT
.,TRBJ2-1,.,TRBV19,CATQTANNEQFF,TGTGCCACCCAGACAGCAAACAATGAGCAGTTCTTC
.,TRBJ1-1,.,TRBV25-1,CASSGQDSMNTEAFF,TGTGCCAGCAGTGGGCAGGACAGTATGAACACTGAAGCTTTCTTT
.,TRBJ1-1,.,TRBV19,CASTEGGLNTEAFF,TGTGCCAGTACCGAGGGTGGACTGAACACTGAAGCTTTCTTT
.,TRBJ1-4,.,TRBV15,CATSRQGWEKLFF,TGTGCCACCAGCAGACAGGGTTGGGAAAAACTGTTTTTT
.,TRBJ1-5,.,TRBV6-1,CASSSDQPQHF,TGTGCCAGCAGCTCGGATCAGCCCCAGCATTTT
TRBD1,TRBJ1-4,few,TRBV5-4,CASSSGTGGGEKLFF,TGTGCCAGCAGCTCTGGGACAGGGGGAGGGGAAAAACTGTTTTTT
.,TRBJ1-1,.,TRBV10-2,CASIQDSTNTEAFF,TGCGCCAGCATTCAGGACTCAACAAACACTGAAGCTTTCTTT
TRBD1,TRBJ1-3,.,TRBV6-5,CASSYRGQGSGNTIYF,TGTGCCAGCAGTTACAGGGGACAGGGATCTGGAAACACCATATATTTT
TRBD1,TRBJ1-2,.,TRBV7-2,CASSLAQGAGGYTF,TGTGCCAGCAGCTTAGCACAGGGGGCTGGTGGCTACACCTTC
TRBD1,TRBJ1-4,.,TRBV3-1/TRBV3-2,CASSLGTGGSKLFF,TGTGCCAGCAGCCTGGGGACAGGGGGCTCTAAACTGTTTTTT
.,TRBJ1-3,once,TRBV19,CASSIEFSSGNTIYF,TGTGCCAGTAGTATAGAGTTCTCCTCTGGAAACACCATATATTTT
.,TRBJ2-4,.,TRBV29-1,CSVEGGWRAKNIQYF,TGCAGCGTTGAGGGAGGATGGAGGGCCAAAAACATTCAGTACTTC
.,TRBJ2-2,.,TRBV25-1,CASSVAAGELFF,TGTGCCAGCAGTGTCGCGGCCGGGGAGCTGTTTTTT
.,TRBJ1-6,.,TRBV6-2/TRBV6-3,CASSLPPGFRDSPLHF,TGTGCCAGCAGTTTACCTCCCGGGTTCAGGGATTCACCCCTCCACTTT
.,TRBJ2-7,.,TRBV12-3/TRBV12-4,CASSFAREQYF,TGTGCCAGCAGTTTCGCTAGGGAGCAGTACTTC
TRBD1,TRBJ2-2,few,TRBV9,CASSGGQGKSGELFF,TGTGCCAGCAGCGGTGGACAGGGGAAGTCCGGGGAGCTGTTTTTT
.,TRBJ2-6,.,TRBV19,CASSIGWRGRGGANVLTF,TGTGCCAGTAGTATAGGATGGCGGGGTAGGGGTGGGGCCAACGTCCTGACTTTC
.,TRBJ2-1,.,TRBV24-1,CATSVAPQPYNEQFF,TGTGCCACCAGTGTAGCGCCCCAACCCTACAATGAGCAGTTCTTC
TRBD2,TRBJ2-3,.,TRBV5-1,CASSLASLAGFTDTQYF,TGCGCCAGCAGCTTGGCTTCTCTAGCGGGGTTCACAGATACGCAGTATTTT
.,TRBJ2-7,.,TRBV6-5,CASSRGRVYEQYF,TGTGCCAGCAGTCGAGGGAGAGTCTACGAGCAGTACTTC
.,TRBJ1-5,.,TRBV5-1,CASSLIESRFSNQPQHF,TGCGCCAGCAGCTTGATCGAGTCTCGATTTAGCAATCAGCCCCAGCATTTT
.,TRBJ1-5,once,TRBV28,CASRRVLNQPQHF,TGTGCCAGCAGGCGGGTTCTAAATCAGCCCCAGCATTTT
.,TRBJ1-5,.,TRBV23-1,CASSGGTGYGGNQPQHF,TGCGCCAGCAGTGGCGGGACGGGTTATGGGGGCAATCAGCCCCAGCATTTT
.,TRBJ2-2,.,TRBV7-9,CASSLDQGQLFF,TGTGCCAGCAGCTTAGATCAGGGTCAGCTGTTTTTT
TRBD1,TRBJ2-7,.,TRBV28,CASSLITGGLYEQYF,TGTGCCAGCAGTTTAATCACAGGGGGCCTCTACGAGCAGTACTTC
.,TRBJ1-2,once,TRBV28,CASVQTEGGGYTF,TGTGCCAGCGTTCAAACCGAAGGGGGTGGCTACACCTTC
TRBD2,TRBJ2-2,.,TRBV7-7,CASSLGLAGGTGELFF,TGTGCCAGCAGCCTCGGACTAGCGGGGGGAACCGGGGAGCTGTTTTTT
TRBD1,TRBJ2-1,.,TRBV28,CASNVRGRSDNEQFF,TGTGCCAGCAATGTAAGGGGGCGCTCCGACAATGAGCAGTTCTTC
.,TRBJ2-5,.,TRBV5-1,CASSLVADGGETQYF,TGCGCCAGCAGCTTGGTAGCGGACGGCGGGGAGACCCAGTACTTC
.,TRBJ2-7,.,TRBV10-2,CASSEGPEQYF,TGCGCCAGCAGTGAGGGGCCCGAGCAGTACTTC
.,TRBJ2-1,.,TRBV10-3,CAIRPGVYNEQFF,TGTGCCATCAGGCCGGGTGTCTACAATGAGCAGTTCTTC
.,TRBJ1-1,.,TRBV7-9,CASSPLWIGRFREGAEAFF,TGTGCCAGCAGCCCTTTGTGGATCGGCCGCTTCAGAGAAGGGGCTGAAGCTTTCTTT
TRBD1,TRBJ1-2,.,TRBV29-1,CSVEGQNNYGYTF,TGCAGCGTAGAGGGACAGAATAACTATGGCTACACCTTC
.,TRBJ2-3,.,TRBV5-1,CASSADRFTDTQYF,TGCGCCAGCAGCGCGGACAGATTCACAGATACGCAGTATTTT
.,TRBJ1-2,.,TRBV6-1,CASSERTEYYGYTF,TGTGCCAGCAGTGAAAGGACAGAGTACTATGGCTACACCTTC
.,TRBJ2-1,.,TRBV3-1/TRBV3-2,CASSQAGVGGNEQFF,TGTGCCAGCAGCCAAGCGGGAGTAGGAGGTAATGAGCAGTTCTTC
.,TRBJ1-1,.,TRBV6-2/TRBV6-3,CASSYPARNTEAFF,TGTGCCAGCAGTTACCCCGCCAGGAACACTGAAGCTTTCTTT
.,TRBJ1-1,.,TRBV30,CAWGVGGRAFF,TGTGCCTGGGGGGTCGGGGGTAGGGCTTTCTTT
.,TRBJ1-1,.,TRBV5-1,CASSPNRDQRTEAFF,TGCGCCAGCAGCCCAAACAGGGACCAGAGGACTGAAGCTTTCTTT
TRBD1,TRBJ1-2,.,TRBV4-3,CASSQAFGTGEGYTF,TGCGCCAGCAGCCAAGCATTCGGGACAGGGGAAGGCTACACCTTC
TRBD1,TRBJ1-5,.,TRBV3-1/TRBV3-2,CASSPPGGPQPQHF,TGTGCCAGCAGCCCCCCAGGGGGGCCTCAGCCCCAGCATTTT
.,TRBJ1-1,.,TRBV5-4,CASSPRGTEAFF,TGTGCCAGCAGTCCCCGGGGAACTGAAGCTTTCTTT
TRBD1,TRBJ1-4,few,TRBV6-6,CASRSSGGATNEKLFF,TGTGCCAGCAGATCATCAGGGGGAGCAACTAATGAAAAACTGTTTTTT
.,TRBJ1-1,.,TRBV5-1,CASSLSGTEGTEAFF,TGCGCCAGCAGCCTAAGTGGGACTGAGGGCACTGAAGCTTTCTTT
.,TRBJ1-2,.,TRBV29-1,CSVEDERGGVYGYTF,TGCAGCGTTGAAGATGAAAGGGGGGGAGTTTATGGCTACACCTTC
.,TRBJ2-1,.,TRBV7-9,CASTHAGARSSYNEQFF,TGTGCCAGCACCCACGCTGGGGCCCGAAGCTCCTACAATGAGCAGTTCTTC